One and the same sample provided the 9 T cell receptor beta chains below, sequenced in a study of monozygotic twins with inflammatory bowel disease. TCRdb derives one entry per CDR3 protein from the 5' RACE reads, leaving out DNA. Here the sample table reports over 350,000 distinct CDR3 sequences. The sample was blood. The source of these receptors is a human donor with ulcerative colitis or Crohn's disease, or a healthy co-twin of an affected twin (not recorded which).

This chain links TRBV24-1 with TRBJ2-5; TCRdb's D call, TRBD2, is unchecked because there is no DNA. The CDR3 extends over 18 amino acids. Germline assignment: CDR1 KGHDR and CDR2 SFDVKD. CDR3 sequence reads: CATSDPGTSGGLQETQYF.

The chain uses TRBV7-8 and TRBJ2-1. The CDR3 extends over 13 amino acids. Per germline, CDR1 SGHVS and CDR2 FQNEAQ. The CDR3 sequence: CASSLGEYSEQFF.

V gene TRBV4-3 combines with J gene TRBJ1-2. CDR1 LGHNA and CDR2 YSLEER come from the germline V gene. The CDR3 is 15 residues long. The CDR3 sequence is CASSQDLTVYYGYTF.

This sequence joins TRBV4-3 and TRBJ1-2. Germline V gene sequence: CDR1 LGHNA, CDR2 YSLEER. The CDR3 totals 14 residues. The CDR3 protein is CASSSYPSTYGYTF.

J is TRBJ2-1 and V is TRBV18; TCRdb lists TRBD2, though no DNA is available to test this call. Looked up from germline, CDR1 is KGHSH and CDR2 is LQKENI. The CDR3 runs to 17 residues. The CDR3 region is CASSPRLIAGDSNEQFF.

The chain joins TRBV19 to TRBJ2-1; lacking DNA, the TRBD1 call made by TCRdb goes unchecked. CDR1 and CDR2 (germline): LNHDA, SQIVND (reference sequence). The CDR3 has 15 amino acids. The CDR3: CASSIGPGRGNEQFF.

The rearrangement joins TRBV30 to TRBJ1-5. The CDR3 covers 14 residues. Germline assignment: CDR1 GTSNPN and CDR2 SVGIG (reference sequence). CDR3 sequence: CAWSVQYSNQPQHF.

The V gene is TRBV5-1, the J gene TRBJ2-1; TCRdb outputs TRBD1, but without DNA this stays unchecked. The CDR3 has 14 residues. Germline V lookup: CDR1 SGHRS, CDR2 YFSETQ. CDR3: CASSPLRQFNEQFF.

This chain connects TRBV7-2 to TRBJ1-5. Germline CDR1 reads SGHTA; CDR2 reads FQGNSA. This CDR3 contains 15 residues. Here the CDR3 reads CASSLGQRSNQPQHF.